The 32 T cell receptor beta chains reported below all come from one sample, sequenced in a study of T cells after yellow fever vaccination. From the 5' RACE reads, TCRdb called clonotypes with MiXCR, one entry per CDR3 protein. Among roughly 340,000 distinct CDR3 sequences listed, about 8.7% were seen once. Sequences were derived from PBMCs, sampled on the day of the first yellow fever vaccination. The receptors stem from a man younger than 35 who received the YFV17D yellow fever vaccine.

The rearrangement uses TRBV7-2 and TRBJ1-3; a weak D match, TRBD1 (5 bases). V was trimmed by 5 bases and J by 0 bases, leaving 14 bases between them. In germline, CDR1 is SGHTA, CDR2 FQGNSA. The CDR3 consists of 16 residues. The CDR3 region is CASSGRQRYSGNTIYF. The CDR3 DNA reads TGTGCCAGCAGCGGAAGACAGCGATACTCTGGAAACACCATATATTTT.

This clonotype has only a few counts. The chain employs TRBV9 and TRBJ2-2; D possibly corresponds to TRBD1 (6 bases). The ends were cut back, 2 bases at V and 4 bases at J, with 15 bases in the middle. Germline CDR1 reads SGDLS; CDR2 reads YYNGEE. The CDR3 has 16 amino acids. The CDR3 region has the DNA TGTGCCAGCAGCGTGGTGGGGGCGTCCGGCACCGGGGAGCTGTTTTTT. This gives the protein CASSVVGASGTGELFF.

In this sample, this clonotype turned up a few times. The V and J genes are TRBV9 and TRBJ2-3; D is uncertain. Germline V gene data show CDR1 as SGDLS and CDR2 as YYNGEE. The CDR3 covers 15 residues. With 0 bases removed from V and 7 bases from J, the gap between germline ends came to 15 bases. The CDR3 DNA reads TGTGCCAGCAGCGTAGCCCCCGTCCGTCTCCATACGCAGTATTTT. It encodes CASSVAPVRLHTQYF.

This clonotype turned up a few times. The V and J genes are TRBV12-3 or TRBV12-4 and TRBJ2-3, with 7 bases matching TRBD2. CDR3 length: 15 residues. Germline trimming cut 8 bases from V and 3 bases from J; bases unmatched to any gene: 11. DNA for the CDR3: TGTGCCAGCGGATTAGCTGGGGAGGGGACAGATACGCAGTATTTT. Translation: CASGLAGEGTDTQYF.

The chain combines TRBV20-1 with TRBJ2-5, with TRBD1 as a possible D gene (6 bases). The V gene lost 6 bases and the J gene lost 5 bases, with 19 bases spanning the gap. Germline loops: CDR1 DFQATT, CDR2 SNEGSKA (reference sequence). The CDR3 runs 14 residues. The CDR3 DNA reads TGCAGTGCAGCCGACAGGAAAGTTAAGGAGACCCAGTACTTC. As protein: CSAADRKVKETQYF.

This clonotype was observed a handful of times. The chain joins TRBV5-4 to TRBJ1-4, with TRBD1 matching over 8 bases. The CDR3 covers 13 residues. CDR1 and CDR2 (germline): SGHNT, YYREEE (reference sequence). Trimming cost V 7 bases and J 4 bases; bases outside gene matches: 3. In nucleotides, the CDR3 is TGTGCCAGCTCGACAGGGGTTAATGAAAAACTGTTTTTT. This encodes CASSTGVNEKLFF.

The CDR3 region is CASIETLAKNIQYF. In DNA, the CDR3 is TGTGCCAGCATTGAGACGCTAGCCAAAAACATTCAGTACTTC. The chain recombines TRBV6-1 with TRBJ2-4, with no clear D. V was trimmed by 7 bases and J by 0 bases, leaving 10 bases between them. Germline V CDR1 and CDR2: MNHNS, SASEGT. The CDR3 is 14 amino acids.

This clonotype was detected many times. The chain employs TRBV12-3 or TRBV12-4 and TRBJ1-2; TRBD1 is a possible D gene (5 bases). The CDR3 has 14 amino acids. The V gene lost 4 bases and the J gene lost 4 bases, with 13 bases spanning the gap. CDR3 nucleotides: TGTGCCAGCAGTTGGGCAGGGTTCACCTATGGCTACACCTTC. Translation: CASSWAGFTYGYTF.

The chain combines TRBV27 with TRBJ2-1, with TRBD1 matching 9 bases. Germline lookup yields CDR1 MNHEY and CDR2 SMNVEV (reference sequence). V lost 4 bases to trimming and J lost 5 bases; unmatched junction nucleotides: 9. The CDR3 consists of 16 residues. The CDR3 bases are TGTGCCAGCAGTTCCTTGGGACAGGGAGGCCACAATGAGCAGTTCTTC. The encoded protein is CASSSLGQGGHNEQFF.

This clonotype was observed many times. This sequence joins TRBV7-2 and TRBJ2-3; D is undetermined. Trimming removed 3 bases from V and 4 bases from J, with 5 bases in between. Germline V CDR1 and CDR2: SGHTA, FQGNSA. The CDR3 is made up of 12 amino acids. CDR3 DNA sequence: TGTGCCAGCAGCTTTAACTCAGATACGCAGTATTTT. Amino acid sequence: CASSFNSDTQYF.

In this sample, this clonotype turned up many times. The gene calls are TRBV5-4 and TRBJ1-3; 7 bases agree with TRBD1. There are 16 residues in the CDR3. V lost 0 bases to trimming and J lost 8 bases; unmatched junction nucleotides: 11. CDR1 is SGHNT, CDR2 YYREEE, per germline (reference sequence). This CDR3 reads CASSLAGGQTRHTIYF. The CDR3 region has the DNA TGTGCCAGCAGCTTGGCCGGGGGACAGACGCGGCACACCATATATTTT.

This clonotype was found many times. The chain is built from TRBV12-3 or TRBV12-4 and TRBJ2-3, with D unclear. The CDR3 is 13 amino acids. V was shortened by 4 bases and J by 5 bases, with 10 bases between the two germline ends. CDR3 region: CASSYRRQDTQYF. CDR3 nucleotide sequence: TGTGCCAGCAGTTACCGACGGCAAGATACGCAGTATTTT.

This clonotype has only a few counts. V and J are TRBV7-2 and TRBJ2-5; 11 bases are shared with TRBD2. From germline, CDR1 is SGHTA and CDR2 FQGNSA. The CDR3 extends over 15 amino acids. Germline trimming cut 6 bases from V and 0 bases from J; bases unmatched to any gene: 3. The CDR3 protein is CASSWGLADQETQYF. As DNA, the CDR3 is TGTGCCAGCAGTTGGGGACTAGCGGACCAAGAGACCCAGTACTTC.

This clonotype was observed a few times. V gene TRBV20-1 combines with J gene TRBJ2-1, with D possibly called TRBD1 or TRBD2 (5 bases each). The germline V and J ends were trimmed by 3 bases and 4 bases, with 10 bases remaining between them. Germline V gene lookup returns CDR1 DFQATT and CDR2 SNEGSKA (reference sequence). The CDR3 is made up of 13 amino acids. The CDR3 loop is CSASGDVYNEQFF. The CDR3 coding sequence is TGCAGTGCTAGTGGGGACGTTTACAATGAGCAGTTCTTC.

The CDR3 region is CASSLERTSGGTTDTQYF. The DNA of the CDR3 is TGTGCCAGCAGTTTAGAAAGGACTAGCGGGGGGACCACAGATACGCAGTATTTT. The chain combines TRBV12-3 or TRBV12-4 with TRBJ2-3, with 14 bases aligning to TRBD2. The CDR3 has 18 amino acids. Trimming cost V 1 base and J 2 bases; bases outside gene matches: 5.

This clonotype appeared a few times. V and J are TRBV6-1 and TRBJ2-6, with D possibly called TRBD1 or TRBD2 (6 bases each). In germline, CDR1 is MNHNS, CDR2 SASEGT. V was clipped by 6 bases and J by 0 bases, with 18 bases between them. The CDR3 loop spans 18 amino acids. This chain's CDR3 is CASRNRPGAISGANVLTF. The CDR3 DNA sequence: TGTGCCAGCAGGAACAGGCCGGGGGCTATCTCTGGGGCCAACGTCCTGACTTTC.

The CDR3 reads CASRYRDLTYEQYV. The CDR3 DNA reads TGTGCCAGCAGGTACCGGGACCTAACCTACGAGCAGTACGTC. V gene TRBV2 combines with J gene TRBJ2-7; D is possibly TRBD1 or TRBD2 (5 bases each). Germline lookup yields CDR1 SNHLY and CDR2 FYNNEI. This CDR3 contains 14 residues. The V end lost 6 bases, the J end lost 2 bases, and 14 bases lay between the germline ends.

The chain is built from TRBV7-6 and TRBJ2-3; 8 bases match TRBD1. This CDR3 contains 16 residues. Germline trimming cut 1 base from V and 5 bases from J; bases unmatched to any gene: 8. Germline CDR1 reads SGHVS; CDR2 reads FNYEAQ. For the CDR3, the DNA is TGTGCCAGCAGCTTAGTTGGGGGGACAGGCGAAGATACGCAGTATTTT. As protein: CASSLVGGTGEDTQYF. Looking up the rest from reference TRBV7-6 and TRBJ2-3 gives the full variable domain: GAGVSQSPRYKVTKRGQDVALRCDPISGHVSLYWYRQALGQGPEFLTYFNYEAQQDKSGLPNDRFSAERPEGSISTLTIQRTEQRDSAMYRCASSLVGGTGEDTQYFGPGTRLTVL.

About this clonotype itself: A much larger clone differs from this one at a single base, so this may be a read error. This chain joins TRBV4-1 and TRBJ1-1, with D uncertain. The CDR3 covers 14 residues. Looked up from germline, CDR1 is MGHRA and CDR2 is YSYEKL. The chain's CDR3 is CASSQDRGDTGAFF. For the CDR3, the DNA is TGCGCCAGCAGCCAAGATCGGGGAGATACTGGAGCTTTCTTT.

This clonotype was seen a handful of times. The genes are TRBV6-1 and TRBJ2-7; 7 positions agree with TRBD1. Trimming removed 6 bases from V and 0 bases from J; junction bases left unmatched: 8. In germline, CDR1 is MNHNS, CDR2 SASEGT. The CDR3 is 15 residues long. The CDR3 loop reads CASRTDRPFSYEQYV. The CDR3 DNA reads TGTGCCAGCAGGACGGACAGGCCCTTCTCCTACGAGCAGTACGTC.

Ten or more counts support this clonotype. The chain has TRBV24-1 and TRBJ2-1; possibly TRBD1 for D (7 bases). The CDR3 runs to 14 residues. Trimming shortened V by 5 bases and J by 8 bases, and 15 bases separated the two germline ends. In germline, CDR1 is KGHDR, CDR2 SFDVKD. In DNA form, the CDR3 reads TGTGCCACCAGTGGGCAGGGGGGCCGGTATGAGCAGTTCTTC. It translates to CATSGQGGRYEQFF.

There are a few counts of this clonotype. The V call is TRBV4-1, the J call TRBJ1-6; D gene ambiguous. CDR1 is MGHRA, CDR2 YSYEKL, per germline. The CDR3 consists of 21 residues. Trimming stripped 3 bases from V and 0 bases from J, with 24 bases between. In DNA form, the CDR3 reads TGCGCCAGCAGCCATGATTATTACCCTTTGTCCCAGAGCTCCTATAATTCACCCCTCCACTTT. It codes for CASSHDYYPLSQSSYNSPLHF.

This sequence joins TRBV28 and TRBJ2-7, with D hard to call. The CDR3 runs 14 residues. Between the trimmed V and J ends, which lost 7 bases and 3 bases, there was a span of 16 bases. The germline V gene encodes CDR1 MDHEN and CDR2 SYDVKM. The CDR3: CASTFQRDNYEQYV. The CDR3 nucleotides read TGTGCCAGCACATTCCAGAGAGACAACTACGAGCAGTACGTC.

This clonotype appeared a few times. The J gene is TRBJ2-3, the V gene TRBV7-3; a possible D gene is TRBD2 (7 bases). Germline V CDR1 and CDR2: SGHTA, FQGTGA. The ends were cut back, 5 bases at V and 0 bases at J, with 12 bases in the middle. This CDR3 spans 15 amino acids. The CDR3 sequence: CASSGGGPSTDTQYF. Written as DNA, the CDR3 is TGTGCCAGCAGCGGGGGGGGCCCGAGCACAGATACGCAGTATTTT.

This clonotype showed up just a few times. In nucleotides, the CDR3 is TGTGCCAGCAGCTTAGGGCTACAGACTCTCTATGGCTACACCTTC. Protein product: CASSLGLQTLYGYTF. The chain joins TRBV7-2 to TRBJ1-2; D gene uncertain. Germline V CDR1 and CDR2: SGHTA, FQGNSA. CDR3 length: 15 residues. With 1 base removed from V and 4 bases from J, the gap between germline ends came to 13 bases.

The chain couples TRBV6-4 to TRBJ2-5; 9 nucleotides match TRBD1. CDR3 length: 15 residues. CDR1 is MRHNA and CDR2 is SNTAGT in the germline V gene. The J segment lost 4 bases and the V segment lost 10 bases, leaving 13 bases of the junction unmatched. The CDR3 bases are TGTGCCATCCCCTGGATCCGGACAGGGGTAGAGACCCAGTACTTC. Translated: CAIPWIRTGVETQYF.

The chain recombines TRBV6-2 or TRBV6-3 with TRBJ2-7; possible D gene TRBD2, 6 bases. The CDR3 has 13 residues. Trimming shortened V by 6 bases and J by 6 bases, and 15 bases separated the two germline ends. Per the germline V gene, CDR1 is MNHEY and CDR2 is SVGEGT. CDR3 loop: CASRSPGGSEQYV. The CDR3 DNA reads TGTGCCAGCAGAAGCCCAGGAGGGTCCGAGCAGTACGTC.

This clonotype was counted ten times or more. CDR3 amino acids: CASSQDAPGGGVYEQFF. DNA for the CDR3: TGCGCCAGCAGCCAAGATGCCCCTGGCGGGGGGGTCTATGAGCAGTTCTTC. The J gene is TRBJ2-1, the V gene TRBV4-3; 9 bases line up with TRBD2. Germline assignment: CDR1 LGHNA and CDR2 YSLEER. The CDR3 runs 17 residues. V was clipped by 0 bases and J by 8 bases; unmatched bases: 11.

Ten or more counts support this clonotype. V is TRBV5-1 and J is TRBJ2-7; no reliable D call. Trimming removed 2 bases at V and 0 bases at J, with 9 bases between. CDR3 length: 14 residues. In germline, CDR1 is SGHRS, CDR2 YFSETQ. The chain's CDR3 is CASSLTAYSYEQYF. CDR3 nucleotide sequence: TGCGCCAGCAGCTTAACAGCCTACTCCTACGAGCAGTACTTC.

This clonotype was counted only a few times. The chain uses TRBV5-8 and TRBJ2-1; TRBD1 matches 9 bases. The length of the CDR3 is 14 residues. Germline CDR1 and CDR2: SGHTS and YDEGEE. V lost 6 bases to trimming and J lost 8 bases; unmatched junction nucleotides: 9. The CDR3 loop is CASNPTGGKDEQFF. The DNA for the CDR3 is TGTGCCAGCAACCCGACAGGGGGGAAGGATGAGCAGTTCTTC.

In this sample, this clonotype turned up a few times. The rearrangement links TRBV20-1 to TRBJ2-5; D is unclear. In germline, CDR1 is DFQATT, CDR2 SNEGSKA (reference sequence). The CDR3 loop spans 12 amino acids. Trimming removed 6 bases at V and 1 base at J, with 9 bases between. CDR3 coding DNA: TGCAGTGCCCCAGGACCCCAAGAGACCCAGTACTTC. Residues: CSAPGPQETQYF.

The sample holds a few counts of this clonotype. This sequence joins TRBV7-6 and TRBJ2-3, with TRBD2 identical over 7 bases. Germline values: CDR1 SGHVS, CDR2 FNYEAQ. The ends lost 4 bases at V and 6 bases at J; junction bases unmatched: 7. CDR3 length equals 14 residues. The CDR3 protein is CASSWGGGWDTQYF. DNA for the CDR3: TGTGCCAGCAGCTGGGGCGGGGGTTGGGATACGCAGTATTTT.